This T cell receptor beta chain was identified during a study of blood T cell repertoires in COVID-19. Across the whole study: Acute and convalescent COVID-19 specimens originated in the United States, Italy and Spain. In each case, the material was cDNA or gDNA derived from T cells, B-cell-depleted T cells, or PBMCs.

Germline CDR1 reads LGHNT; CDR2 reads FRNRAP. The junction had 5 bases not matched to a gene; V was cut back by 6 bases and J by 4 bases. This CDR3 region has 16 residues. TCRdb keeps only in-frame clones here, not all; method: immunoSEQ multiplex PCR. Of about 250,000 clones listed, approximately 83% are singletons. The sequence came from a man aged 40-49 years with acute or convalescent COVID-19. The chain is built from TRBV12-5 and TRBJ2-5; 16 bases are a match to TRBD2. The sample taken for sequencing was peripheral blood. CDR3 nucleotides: TGTGCTAGTGGCCTCGGGACTAGCGGGAGGGGAGAGACCCAGTACTTC. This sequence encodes CASGLGTSGRGETQYF.